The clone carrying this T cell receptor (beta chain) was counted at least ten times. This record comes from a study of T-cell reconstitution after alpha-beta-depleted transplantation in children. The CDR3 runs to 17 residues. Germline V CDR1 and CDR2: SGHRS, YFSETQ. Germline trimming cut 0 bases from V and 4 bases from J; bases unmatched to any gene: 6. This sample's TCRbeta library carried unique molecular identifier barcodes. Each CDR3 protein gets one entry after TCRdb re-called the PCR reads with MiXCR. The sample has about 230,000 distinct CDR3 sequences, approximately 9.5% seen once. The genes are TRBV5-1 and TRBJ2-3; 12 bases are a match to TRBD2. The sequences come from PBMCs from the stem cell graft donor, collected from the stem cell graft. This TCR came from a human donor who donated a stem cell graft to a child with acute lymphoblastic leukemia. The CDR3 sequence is CASSLVASGGGADTQYF. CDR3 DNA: TGCGCCAGCAGCTTGGTTGCTAGCGGGGGGGGAGCAGATACGCAGTATTTT.